One and the same sample provided the 30 T cell receptor beta chains below, sequenced in a study of shared clonotypes between healthy human individuals. Clones were sequenced by immunoSEQ multiplex PCR, and TCRdb holds only the in-frame ones, with some missing. The data show about 1,500,000 clones, 96% seen once. Sequencing was performed on naive CD4+ T cells sorted from blood. Subset defined: CD45RA+ positively selected. The receptors were gathered from a man aged 25-45 years in good health.

V usage is TRBV7-8 and J usage is TRBJ2-1, with 12 nucleotides matching TRBD2. This CDR3 contains 16 residues. The V segment lost 6 bases and the J segment 5 bases; nucleotides outside the gene matches: 8. Germline V lookup: CDR1 SGHVS, CDR2 FQNEAQ. CDR3 sequence: CASSYRTSGMNNEQFF. In DNA form, the CDR3 reads TGTGCCAGCAGTTATCGGACTAGCGGGATGAACAATGAGCAGTTCTTC.

The rearrangement joins TRBV19 to TRBJ1-3; D is perhaps TRBD1 (6 bases). This CDR3 comprises 13 residues. Between the trimmed V and J ends, which lost 7 bases and 4 bases, there was a span of 11 bases. Germline CDR1 LNHDA, CDR2 SQIVND (reference sequence). The CDR3: CASKGDTGNTIYF. As DNA, the CDR3 is TGTGCCAGTAAGGGGGACACAGGAAACACCATATATTTT.

This chain links TRBV18 with TRBJ2-2; either TRBD1 or TRBD2 may fit D (5 bases each). The length of the CDR3 is 16 residues. With 5 bases removed from V and 2 bases from J, the gap between germline ends came to 15 bases. CDR1 and CDR2 from the germline V gene are KGHSH and LQKENI. The DNA of the CDR3 is TGTGCCAGCTCATTTTCGGGGCAACAAAACACCGGGGAGCTGTTTTTT. Encoded protein: CASSFSGQQNTGELFF. The whole variable domain, remainder taken from reference TRBV18 and TRBJ2-2, is NAGVMQNPRHLVRRRGQEARLRCSPMKGHSHVYWYRQLPEEGLKFMVYLQKENIIDESGMPKERFSAEFPKEGPSILRIQQVVRGDSAAYFCASSFSGQQNTGELFFGEGSRLTVL.

CDR3 in amino acids: CATSRVRGNSNQPQHF. In nucleotides, the CDR3 is TGTGCCACCAGCAGAGTGAGAGGGAATAGCAATCAGCCCCAGCATTTT. The chain carries TRBV15 and TRBJ1-5, with unresolved D. This CDR3 comprises 16 residues. The germline V gene has CDR1 LNHNV and CDR2 YYDKDF (reference sequence). The ends were cut back, 1 base at V and 0 bases at J, with 10 bases in the middle.

The genes are TRBV6-1 and TRBJ2-2, with TRBD2 matching 14 bases. The length of the CDR3 is 17 residues. V trimming: 1 base; J trimming: 5 bases; junction bases outside the gene matches: 3. Germline V CDR1 and CDR2: MNHNS, SASEGT. CDR3 residues: CASSEGTSGRRTGELFF. The CDR3 nucleotides are TGTGCCAGCAGTGAAGGGACTAGCGGGAGGAGGACCGGGGAGCTGTTTTTT.

The chain joins TRBV7-8 to TRBJ2-7; D call uncertain. V lost 2 bases, J lost 2 bases, and 7 bases lay in between. CDR1 is SGHVS and CDR2 is FQNEAQ in the germline V gene. This CDR3 is 13 amino acids long. The CDR3, as DNA: TGTGCCAGCAGCTTACGACGTGCCTACGAGCAGTACTTC. Amino acid sequence: CASSLRRAYEQYF.

The chain carries TRBV14 and TRBJ2-7; TRBD1 aligns across 8 bases. The V gene's germline CDR1 is SGHDN and CDR2 FVKESK. There are 15 residues in the CDR3. The junction had 5 bases not matched to a gene; V was cut back by 1 base and J by 3 bases. The CDR3 spells CASSQGTGFSYEQYF. The CDR3 coding sequence is TGTGCCAGCAGCCAAGGGACAGGGTTTAGCTACGAGCAGTACTTC. The full variable domain, with the rest looked up from reference TRBV14 and TRBJ2-7, is EAGVTQFPSHSVIEKGQTVTLRCDPISGHDNLYWYRRVMGKEIKFLLHFVKESKQDESGMPNNRFLAERTGGTYSTLKVQPAELEDSGVYFCASSQGTGFSYEQYFGPGTRLTVT.

The V gene is TRBV10-1, the J gene TRBJ2-2; D is unclear. The CDR3 totals 14 residues. CDR1 WNHNN and CDR2 SYGVQD come from the germline V gene (reference sequence). Trimming removed 2 bases from V and 3 bases from J, with 7 bases in between. The CDR3: CASSERTYTGELFF. In nucleotides, the CDR3 is TGCGCCAGCAGTGAGCGAACCTACACCGGGGAGCTGTTTTTT.

The chain uses TRBV5-6 and TRBJ2-7; D gene unclear. V lost 1 base and J lost 7, with 6 bases in between. This CDR3 is built from 11 residues. Germline V gene data show CDR1 as SGHDT and CDR2 as YYEEEE. Written as DNA, the CDR3 is TGTGCCAGCAGCTTGAGAAGGGAGCAGTACTTC. Encoded protein: CASSLRREQYF.

The chain joins TRBV25-1 to TRBJ2-1, with a possible D match to TRBD2 (7 bases). Germline V CDR1 and CDR2: MGHDK, SYGVNS. The CDR3 runs 16 residues. Trimming removed 5 bases at V and 3 bases at J, with 17 bases between. The CDR3 DNA is TGTGCCAGCAGTCTCCAGGGGAGGGTGGGCTACAATGAGCAGTTCTTC. Amino acids: CASSLQGRVGYNEQFF.

The chain has TRBV19 and TRBJ2-7; perhaps D is TRBD1 or TRBD2 (5 bases each). Germline values: CDR1 LNHDA, CDR2 SQIVND (reference sequence). The ends were cut back, 6 bases at V and 7 bases at J, with 13 bases in the middle. This CDR3 region has 12 residues. CDR3 residues: CASRGASIEQYF. CDR3 coding DNA: TGTGCCAGTAGAGGGGCTAGCATTGAGCAGTACTTC.

The chain uses TRBV7-2 and TRBJ1-2, with 7 positions matching TRBD1. With V trimmed by 5 bases and J by 4 bases, 4 bases remained unmatched. CDR1 SGHTA and CDR2 FQGNSA come from the germline V gene. This CDR3 has 13 residues. DNA for the CDR3: TGTGCCAGCAGCATACAGGGGACCTATGGCTACACCTTC. Translation gives CASSIQGTYGYTF.

A note on this clone: This specimen includes other DNA sequences encoding the same CDR3. This chain connects TRBV7-3 to TRBJ2-7; 9 bases are a match to TRBD2. This CDR3 region has 15 residues. Germline CDR1 and CDR2: SGHTA and FQGTGA. V dropped 5 bases and J dropped 4; count of bases not matched to a gene: 9. CDR3 bases: TGTGCCAGCAGCCTGCTCGCGGGAGGGTCTTACGAGCAGTACTTC. Its protein is CASSLLAGGSYEQYF.

J is TRBJ1-3 and V is TRBV6-1; 9 nucleotides line up with TRBD1. This CDR3 is 16 amino acids long. CDR1 and CDR2 (germline): MNHNS, SASEGT. V lost 2 bases and J lost 4; bases outside the gene matches: 6. The CDR3 here is CASSERDRVSGNTIYF. The DNA for the CDR3 is TGTGCCAGCAGTGAACGGGACAGGGTCTCCGGAAACACCATATATTTT.

This chain uses TRBV6-1 with TRBJ2-7; D ambiguous. The CDR3 sequence is 13 residues long. Trimming cost V 5 bases and J 1 base, with 9 bases left between them. CDR1 and CDR2 from the germline V gene are MNHNS and SASEGT. CDR3 nucleotides: TGTGCCAGCAGTCAATCGAAATCCTACGAGCAGTACTTC. This encodes CASSQSKSYEQYF.

The V gene is TRBV7-9, the J gene TRBJ2-3, with TRBD1 as a possible D gene (5 bases). Germline CDR1 reads SEHNR; CDR2 reads FQNEAQ (reference sequence). Trimming removed 8 bases from V and 1 base from J, with 13 bases in between. This CDR3 has 14 amino acids. The CDR3 bases are TGTGCCAGCCGATCGACAGCCGGCACAGATACGCAGTATTTT. Protein: CASRSTAGTDTQYF.

V gene TRBV5-4 combines with J gene TRBJ2-7; TRBD2 matches at 10 bases. Germline lookup yields CDR1 SGHNT and CDR2 YYREEE (reference sequence). This CDR3 spans 16 amino acids. The junction had 7 bases not matched to a gene; V was cut back by 2 bases and J by 2 bases. CDR3: CASSLPIAGGAYEQYF. The CDR3 bases are TGTGCCAGCAGCTTACCAATAGCGGGGGGCGCCTACGAGCAGTACTTC.

The chain joins TRBV5-1 to TRBJ2-1; possibly TRBD2 for D (6 bases). CDR1 and CDR2 from the germline V gene are SGHRS and YFSETQ. V lost 0 bases and J 2 bases, leaving 6 bases between the germline ends. This CDR3 spans 14 amino acids. The chain's CDR3 is CASSLGTTYNEQFF. CDR3 bases: TGCGCCAGCAGCTTGGGGACTACCTACAATGAGCAGTTCTTC.

The V and J genes are TRBV28 and TRBJ2-7; D ambiguous. Germline assignment: CDR1 MDHEN and CDR2 SYDVKM. The CDR3 has 15 amino acids. The ends were cut back, 7 bases at V and 2 bases at J, with 18 bases in the middle. DNA of the CDR3: TGTGCCAGCACCAGGTGGGAAATTGGCGCCTACGAGCAGTACTTC. It codes for CASTRWEIGAYEQYF.

The chain couples TRBV5-4 to TRBJ2-6; 9 nucleotides match TRBD1. The CDR3 has 18 amino acids. J was trimmed by 2 bases and V by 2 bases; bases with no gene match: 8. The germline V gene encodes CDR1 SGHNT and CDR2 YYREEE (reference sequence). CDR3 residues: CASSFDRDRVAGANVLTF. Here the CDR3 DNA reads TGTGCCAGCAGCTTCGACCGGGACAGGGTGGCTGGGGCCAACGTCCTGACTTTC.

J is TRBJ1-3 and V is TRBV5-1, with 9 bases aligning to TRBD1. CDR3 length: 17 residues. The J segment lost 0 bases and the V segment lost 0 bases, leaving 4 bases of the junction unmatched. Germline V gives CDR1 SGHRS, CDR2 YFSETQ. The CDR3 region is CASSLGTGAASGNTIYF. CDR3 DNA sequence: TGCGCCAGCAGCTTGGGGACAGGGGCTGCCTCTGGAAACACCATATATTTT.

This sequence joins TRBV9 and TRBJ2-3, with 14 bases that match TRBD2. This CDR3 has 15 amino acids. CDR1 and CDR2 (germline): SGDLS, YYNGEE. Unmatched junction bases numbered 6, after V lost 6 bases and J lost 6 bases. The CDR3 is CASTRTSGRLDTQYF. CDR3 in DNA: TGTGCCAGCACCAGGACTAGCGGGAGGTTGGATACGCAGTATTTT.

This clone has more than one count but fewer than ten. The genes are TRBV27 and TRBJ2-7, with TRBD2 as a possible D gene (6 bases). Trimming took 3 bases from V and 1 from J, leaving 10 bases between them. This CDR3 is built from 14 residues. Germline assignment: CDR1 MNHEY and CDR2 SMNVEV (reference sequence). CDR3 in amino acids: CASSFRGGSYEQYF. The CDR3 DNA reads TGTGCCAGCAGTTTCCGGGGAGGATCCTACGAGCAGTACTTC.

The chain has TRBV5-6 and TRBJ1-2, with a tentative D call TRBD1 (5 bases). V was shortened by 5 bases and J by 4 bases, with 12 bases between the two germline ends. In germline, CDR1 is SGHDT, CDR2 YYEEEE. The CDR3 runs 13 residues. The CDR3 here is CASRYTGPYGYTF. The CDR3 DNA reads as TGTGCCAGCAGGTATACAGGACCCTATGGCTACACCTTC.

The genes are TRBV19 and TRBJ2-7, with D uncertain. The CDR3 has 13 amino acids. The V end was cut by 0 bases, the J end by 1 base, with 4 bases between. Germline V gives CDR1 LNHDA, CDR2 SQIVND (reference sequence). The CDR3 DNA sequence: TGTGCCAGTAGTATAGAACATTCCTACGAGCAGTACTTC. This sequence encodes CASSIEHSYEQYF.

This clone was picked up one time. This rearrangement joins TRBV6-6 to TRBJ2-7; D remains unclear. Germline values: CDR1 MNHNY, CDR2 SVGAGI (reference sequence). The length of the CDR3 is 14 residues. V lost 2 bases to trimming and J lost 1 base, with 9 bases between them. CDR3: CASSYNAGSYEQYF. The CDR3 nucleotides are TGTGCCAGCAGTTACAATGCAGGTTCCTACGAGCAGTACTTC.

This chain connects TRBV7-2 to TRBJ2-4; D unresolved. CDR1 is SGHTA and CDR2 is FQGNSA in the germline V gene. Between the trimmed V and J ends, which lost 1 base and 3 bases, there was a span of 7 bases. The CDR3 is made up of 14 amino acids. CDR3 nucleotide sequence: TGTGCCAGCAGCTTAGGCATCCACAAAAACATTCAGTACTTC. Translating gives CASSLGIHKNIQYF.

V and J are TRBV10-1 and TRBJ1-3; 8 bases map to TRBD1. The CDR3 covers 16 residues. The germline gives CDR1 WNHNN, CDR2 SYGVQD (reference sequence). With V trimmed by 3 bases and J by 5 bases, 9 bases remained unmatched. As DNA, the CDR3 is TGCGCCAGCAGTGAAGAACGGACAGGGCCTAGAAACACCATATATTTT. Translated: CASSEERTGPRNTIYF.

The CDR3 loop reads CASGSPRNPYGYTF. Here the CDR3 DNA reads TGTGCCAGCGGGTCCCCCCGGAACCCCTATGGCTACACCTTC. The chain combines TRBV5-6 with TRBJ1-2; no definite D call. The germline gives CDR1 SGHDT, CDR2 YYEEEE. CDR3 length: 14 residues. V gave up 7 bases and J gave up 4 bases, with 17 bases separating them.

This chain uses TRBV15 with TRBJ2-7; D remains ambiguous. Germline V gene sequence: CDR1 LNHNV, CDR2 YYDKDF (reference sequence). Trimming took 6 bases from V and 0 from J, leaving 9 bases between them. The CDR3 loop spans 13 amino acids. CDR3 bases: TGTGCCACCAGTTTAGGGATCTCCTACGAGCAGTACTTC. Amino acid sequence: CATSLGISYEQYF. Complete variable domain (other parts from reference TRBV15 and TRBJ2-7): DAMVIQNPRYQVTQFGKPVTLSCSQTLNHNVMYWYQQKSSQAPKLLFHYYDKDFNNEADTPDNFQSRRPNTSFCFLDIRSPGLGDTAMYLCATSLGISYEQYFGPGTRLTVT.